The following is a TCR beta chain sequence with its context. The data derive from a study of control samples from healthy donors and cancer patients. Sequencing used immunoSEQ multiplex PCR; TCRdb keeps in-frame clones, though not all of them. There are approximately 59,000 clones in the sample; more than 75% occur only once, and roughly 13% lies in the top ten. The trim removed 1 base at V and 1 base at J, leaving 2 bases unmatched. Germline loops: CDR1 SEHNR, CDR2 FQNEAQ (reference sequence). CDR3 size: 15 residues. Sequencing was performed on PBMCs. The rearrangement links TRBV7-9 to TRBJ2-3; 7 positions match TRBD2. The TCR originated in a woman aged 55-70 years with lung cancer. CDR3 DNA sequence: TGTGCCAGCAGCTTAGGCGGGAGTGGCACAGATACGCAGTATTTT. Encoded protein: CASSLGGSGTDTQYF. The whole variable domain, remainder taken from reference TRBV7-9 and TRBJ2-3, is DTGVSQNPRHKITKRGQNVTFRCDPISEHNRLYWYRQTLGQGPEFLTYFQNEAQLEKSRLLSDRFSAERPKGSFSTLEIQRTEQGDSAMYLCASSLGGSGTDTQYFGPGTRLTVL.